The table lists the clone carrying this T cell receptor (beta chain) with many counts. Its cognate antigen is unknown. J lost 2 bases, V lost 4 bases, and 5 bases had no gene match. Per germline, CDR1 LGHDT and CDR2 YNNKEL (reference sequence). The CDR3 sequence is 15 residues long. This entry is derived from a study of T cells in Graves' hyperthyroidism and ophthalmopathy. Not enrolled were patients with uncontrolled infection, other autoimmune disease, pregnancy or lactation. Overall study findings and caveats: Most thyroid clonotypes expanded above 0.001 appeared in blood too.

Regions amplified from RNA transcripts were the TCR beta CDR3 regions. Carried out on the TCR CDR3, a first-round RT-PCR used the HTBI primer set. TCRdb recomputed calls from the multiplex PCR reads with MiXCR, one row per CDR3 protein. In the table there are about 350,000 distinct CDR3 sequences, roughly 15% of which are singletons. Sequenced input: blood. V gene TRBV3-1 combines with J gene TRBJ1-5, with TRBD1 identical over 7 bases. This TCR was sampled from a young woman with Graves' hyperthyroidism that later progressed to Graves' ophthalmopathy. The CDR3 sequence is CASSLSTGGNQPQHF. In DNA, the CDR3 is TGTGCCAGCAGCCTCTCAACAGGGGGCAATCAGCCCCAGCATTTT.